This T cell receptor beta chain was observed in a study of shared clonotypes between healthy human individuals. Germline V CDR1 and CDR2: SGDLS, YYNGEE. The CDR3 is made up of 17 amino acids. Trimming removed 0 bases from V and 5 bases from J, with 17 bases in between. Participating donors were healthy, HIV-negative adults free of recent acute infections or vaccinations. Only in-frame clones appear in the TCRdb table, and some are missing; sequencing was by immunoSEQ multiplex PCR. Of about 460,000 clones listed, 75% to 80% are singletons. This clone was detected only a few times. The antigen is unknown. Study-wide findings and caveats: It was expected that sequencing depth would affect clonotype sharing among donors. Only blood was sampled, and tissue TCR repertoires likely differ from blood ones.

The receptor's source is a woman in her forties in good health. Some clones in this sample may be carry-over from other donors' samples. The chain couples TRBV9 to TRBJ2-2, with D perhaps TRBD2 (5 bases). Material: PBMCs. The CDR3 DNA sequence: TGTGCCAGCAGCGTAGAACCGTCAGATCCGGGAACCGGGGAGCTGTTTTTT. Translating it yields CASSVEPSDPGTGELFF. Full variable domain (remainder filled in from reference TRBV9 and TRBJ2-2): DSGVTQTPKHLITATGQRVTLRCSPRSGDLSVYWYQQSLDQGLQFLIQYYNGEERAKGNILERFSAQQFPDLHSELNLSSLELGDSALYFCASSVEPSDPGTGELFFGEGSRLTVL.